A selection of T cell receptor beta chains follows, all from one sample in a study of cytomegalovirus exposure and HLA in healthy donors. Here immunoSEQ multiplex PCR was the method, and the copy in TCRdb shows in-frame clones only, minus some. The sample records 200,000 to 250,000 clones, approximately 84% being singletons. Sequencing was carried out using PBMCs. The source is a woman aged 40 to 50 in good health and CMV-seronegative. Both conserved end residues are part of each CDR3. The order of the fields is clone size, V gene, CDR3 protein. A row's size may be missing; if present it is once, few, many or a size class.

>-|TRBV28
CASSPGGESTDTQYF
>-|TRBV6-5
CASSHYRDSGNTIYF
>-|TRBV27
CASSLAGGLSEQYF
>once|TRBV7-6
CASSKRDRGADTQYF
>few|TRBV5-1
CASSLRQGVLDTQYF
>few|TRBV5-6
CASSPQGAGKDEKLFF
>-|TRBV15
CATSRGQGLWDGYTF
>-|TRBV10-2
CASSASGASSEQYF
>-|TRBV7-9
CASSSRLRDFEDTEAFF
>-|TRBV7-9
CASSQTGLDYNEQFF
>-|TRBV10-1
CASSECSGFNGASNQPQHF
>-|TRBV2
CASKGGLAGGPSTDTQYF
>few|TRBV6-5
CASNGENTGELFF